What follows describes a single T cell receptor (beta chain). Its specificity is unknown. A junction end diverges from the germline sequence, so it may reflect a read error. This entry comes from a study of T cell responses to AZD1222 COVID-19 vaccine. Repertoires were generated with immunoSEQ multiplex PCR, while TCRdb's copy carries only in-frame clones and drops some. Among some 130,000 clones listed, roughly 90% were seen once. Study results and limitations: Nearly half of the spike-specific TCRs reportedly recognize variant regions that carry no mutations.

This CDR3 has 11 residues. The germline V gene has CDR1 MNHEY and CDR2 SVGAGI. The specimen was peripheral blood, collected on day 0 of AZD1222 vaccination. This receptor was obtained from an adult in good health. The chain links TRBV6-5 to TRBJ1-2; D perhaps matches TRBD1 (5 bases). CDR3 nucleotide sequence: TGTGCCAGCAGCAACGGGGGGAATTTCCACTTC. The encoded protein is CASSNGGNFHF.